This T cell receptor (beta chain) was retrieved from a study of blood T cells in healthy people across ages. Study-level points and caveats: Estimates drawn from one million T cells were deemed to understate diversity.

Remarks on this clonotype: As yet, its antigen is unknown.

The CDR3 length is 14 residues. Trimming removed 4 bases at V and 2 bases at J, with 12 bases between. Looked up from germline, CDR1 is SGHTA and CDR2 is FQGNSA. The authors extracted at least 5 micrograms of total RNA per sample. A second about 7 to 11 cycle PCR used barcoded and J-beta primers. Every cDNA molecule carried a tag from a template-switch adaptor bearing 12 random nucleotides. TCRdb independently ran MiXCR on the 5' RACE reads; one entry per CDR3 protein. The sample yields 710,000 or so distinct CDR3 sequences, 32% seen once. Material for sequencing was blood. This sequence originates from an elderly woman in good health. This chain links TRBV7-2 with TRBJ2-7; weak D call: TRBD2 (6 bases). CDR3 in amino acids: CASSSGGYAYEQYF. Here the CDR3 DNA reads TGTGCCAGCAGCTCCGGGGGATATGCCTACGAGCAGTACTTC.